This T cell receptor beta chain was recovered during a study of blood T cell repertoires in COVID-19 (dated by TCRdb to 2020 to 2022). Regarding the research as a whole: Samples covering the acute and convalescent phases of COVID-19 were provided by collaborators in the United States, Italy and Spain. The prospective study material was composed of cDNA or gDNA derived from T cells, B-cell-depleted T cells, or PBMCs. Deeply sampled blood TCRbeta repertoires from subjects exposed to, actively infected with, or recovered from COVID-19 were included in the dataset. The repertoires were released in a freely available public database intended as a resource for research on the immune response to SARS-CoV-2. The samples were drawn from two sources: the first 160 participants of the ongoing ImmuneRACE study, and 1,200 or so subjects contributed by 6 global collaborators. Sample metadata almost always included a de-identified subject ID, COVID-19 status, age in years and sex. HLA class I and class II types, where available, came from metadata supplied by the sample provider rather than from assay-based typing. Overall results and qualifications from the work: The amount of clinical and demographic metadata varied by source and participant and was provided uncurated.

Whole blood was collected in K2EDTA tubes by collaborating institutions according to the institutions' own protocols. For TCRbeta analysis, collaborators shipped samples in one of three forms: frozen whole blood, isolated PBMCs, or DNA extracted from either of those sample types. V and J are trimmed by 2 bases and 2 bases, and the gene matches miss 11 bases of the junction. From the cysteine up to the phenylalanine, the CDR3 has a length of 17 residues. CDR3 DNA only is kept here, 51 bases in frame from base 1. The germline V gene provides CDR1 SGHTA and CDR2 FQGNSA. The immunoSEQ Assay, a bias-controlled multiplex PCR, was used to amplify TCRbeta CDR3 regions from genomic DNA. The paper's data handling went like this. The number of nucleated cells in each sample was estimated from the amplification of reference gene primers within the assay. To quantify the absolute abundance of each unique TCRbeta CDR3 rearrangement, sequence reads were collapsed and filtered. For each sample, productive Simpson clonality was calculated as the square root of Simpson's diversity index over productive rearrangements. Entries here come from immuneACCESS through TCRdb and include only in-frame sequences with V and J called. Some clones fail to appear in such tables; in the studies checked, an unresolved V gene covers under half of the shortfall, and the cause of the remainder is unknown. V and J calls and clone size are as listed in that table; D and trimming were resolved from the DNA. The sample data list 59,000 or so clones, and approximately 82% of these were observed just once. The ten biggest clones cover over 4.5% of the sample.

A note on this clone: This receptor's antigen is unknown. No base-level quality is on record; no much larger clone is a single base apart.

Sample: peripheral blood. The sequence links TRBV7-2 to TRBJ2-7, and 8 junctional nucleotides match TRBD1. This receptor was obtained from a human donor in a cohort sampled during active COVID-19. CDR3 loop: CASSLPFRTGIPYEQYF. The DNA sequence is as follows: TGTGCCAGCAGCTTACCCTTCAGGACAGGGATCCCCTACGAGCAGTACTTC.